One sample yielded the 3 T cell receptor beta chains listed below, sequenced in a study of CD8+ T cells in alopecia areata. Reverse transcribed after extraction, RNA yielded cDNA as the sequencing template. Repertoires were generated with immunoSEQ multiplex PCR, while TCRdb's copy carries only in-frame clones and drops some. The table lists over 70,000 clones, approximately 66% of them singletons. Noted treatment: oral pan-JAK inhibitor, 5-10 mg twice daily. This sample comprised CD8+ T cells sorted from blood, obtained at week 24, from a patient treated with tofacitinib. The receptors derive from a human donor with alopecia areata.

DNA for the CDR3: TGTGCCAGCAGTTTATGGAACAATGAGCAGTTCTTC. This encodes CASSLWNNEQFF. The chain employs TRBV28 and TRBJ2-1, with D unclear. Trimming stripped 0 bases from V and 5 bases from J, with 2 bases between. CDR3 size: 12 residues. Germline CDR1 reads MDHEN; CDR2 reads SYDVKM.

The chain joins TRBV5-6 to TRBJ1-5, with D maybe TRBD1 (5 bases). There are 14 residues in the CDR3. Germline V CDR1 and CDR2: SGHDT, YYEEEE. V was clipped by 1 base and J by 2 bases, with 7 bases between them. CDR3 sequence (DNA): TGTGCCAGCAGCTTGTGGGGGGGCAATCAGCCCCAGCATTTT. Its protein product is CASSLWGGNQPQHF.

This chain connects TRBV23-1 to TRBJ2-2; perhaps D is TRBD1 or TRBD2 (5 bases each). TRBV23-1 carries the ORF label, with uncertain function. Trimming took off 4 bases at V and 0 bases at J, with 21 bases between the two ends. CDR3 length: 19 amino acids. In nucleotides, the CDR3 is TGCGCCAGCAGTCTCCGTTCATCCAGGGACGTTACGAACACCGGGGAGCTGTTTTTT. Translated, it gives CASSLRSSRDVTNTGELFF.